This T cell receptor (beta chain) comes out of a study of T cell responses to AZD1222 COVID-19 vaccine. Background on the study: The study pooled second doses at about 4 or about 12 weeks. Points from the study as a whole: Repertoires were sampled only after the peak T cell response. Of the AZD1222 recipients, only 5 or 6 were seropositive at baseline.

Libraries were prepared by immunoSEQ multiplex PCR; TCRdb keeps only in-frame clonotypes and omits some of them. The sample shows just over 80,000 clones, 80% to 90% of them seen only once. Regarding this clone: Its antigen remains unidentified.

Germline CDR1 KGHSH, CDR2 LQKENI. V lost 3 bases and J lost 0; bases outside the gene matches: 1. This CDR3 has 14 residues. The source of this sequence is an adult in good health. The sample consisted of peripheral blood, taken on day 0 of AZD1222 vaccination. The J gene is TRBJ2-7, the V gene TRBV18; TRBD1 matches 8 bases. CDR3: CASSPGQASYEQYF. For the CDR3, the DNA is TGTGCCAGCTCACCGGGACAGGCCTCCTACGAGCAGTACTTC.